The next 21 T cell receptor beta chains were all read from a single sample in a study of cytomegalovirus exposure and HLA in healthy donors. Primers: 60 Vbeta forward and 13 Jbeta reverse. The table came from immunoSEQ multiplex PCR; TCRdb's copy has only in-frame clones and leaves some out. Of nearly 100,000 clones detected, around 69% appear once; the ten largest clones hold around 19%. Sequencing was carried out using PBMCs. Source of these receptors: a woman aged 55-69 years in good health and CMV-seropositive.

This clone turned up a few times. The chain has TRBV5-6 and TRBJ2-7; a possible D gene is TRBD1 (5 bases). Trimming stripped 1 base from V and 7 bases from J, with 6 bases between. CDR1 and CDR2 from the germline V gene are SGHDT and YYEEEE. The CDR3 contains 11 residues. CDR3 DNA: TGTGCCAGCAGCTTGCCAGGGGAGCAGTACTTC. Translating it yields CASSLPGEQYF.

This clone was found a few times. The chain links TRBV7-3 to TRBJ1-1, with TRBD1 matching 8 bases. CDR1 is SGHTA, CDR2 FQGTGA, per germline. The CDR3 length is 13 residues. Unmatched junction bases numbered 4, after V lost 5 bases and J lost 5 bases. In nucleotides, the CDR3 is TGTGCCAGCAGCATTGACAGGGGTACTGAAGCTTTCTTT. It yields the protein CASSIDRGTEAFF.

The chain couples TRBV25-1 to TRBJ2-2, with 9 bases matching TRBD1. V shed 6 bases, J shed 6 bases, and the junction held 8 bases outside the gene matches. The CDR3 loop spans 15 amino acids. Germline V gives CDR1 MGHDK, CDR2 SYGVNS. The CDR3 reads CASRDFRDRAGELFF. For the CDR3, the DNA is TGTGCCAGCAGAGATTTCCGGGACAGGGCCGGGGAGCTGTTTTTT. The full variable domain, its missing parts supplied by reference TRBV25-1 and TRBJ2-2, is EADIYQTPRYLVIGTGKKITLECSQTMGHDKMYWYQQDPGMELHLIHYSYGVNSTEKGDLSSESTVSRIRTEHFPLTLESARPSHTSQYLCASRDFRDRAGELFFGEGSRLTVL.

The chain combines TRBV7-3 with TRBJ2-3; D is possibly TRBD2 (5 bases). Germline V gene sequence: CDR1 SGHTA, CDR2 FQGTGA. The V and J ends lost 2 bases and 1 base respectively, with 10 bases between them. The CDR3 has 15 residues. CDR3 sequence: CASSLRPAGTDTQYF. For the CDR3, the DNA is TGTGCCAGCAGCTTACGTCCAGCGGGCACAGATACGCAGTATTTT.

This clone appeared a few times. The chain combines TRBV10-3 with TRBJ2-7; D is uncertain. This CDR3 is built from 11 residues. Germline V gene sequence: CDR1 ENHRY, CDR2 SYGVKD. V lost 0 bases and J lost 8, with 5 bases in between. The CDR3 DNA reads TGTGCCATCAGTGAGTCACACAAGCAGTACTTC. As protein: CAISESHKQYF.

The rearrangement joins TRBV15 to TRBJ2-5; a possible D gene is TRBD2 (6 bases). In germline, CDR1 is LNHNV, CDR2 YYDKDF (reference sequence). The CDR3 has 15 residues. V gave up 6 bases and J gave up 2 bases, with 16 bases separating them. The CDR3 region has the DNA TGTGCCACCAGAGCGGGTTTAGTCCTACAAGAGACCCAGTACTTC. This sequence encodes CATRAGLVLQETQYF.

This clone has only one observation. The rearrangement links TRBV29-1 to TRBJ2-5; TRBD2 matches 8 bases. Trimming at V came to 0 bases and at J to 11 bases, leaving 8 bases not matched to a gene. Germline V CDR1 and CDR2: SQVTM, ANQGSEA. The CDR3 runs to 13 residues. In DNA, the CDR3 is TGCAGCGTTGAAGATGGGATAGCGGGAAAGCAGTACTTC. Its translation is CSVEDGIAGKQYF.

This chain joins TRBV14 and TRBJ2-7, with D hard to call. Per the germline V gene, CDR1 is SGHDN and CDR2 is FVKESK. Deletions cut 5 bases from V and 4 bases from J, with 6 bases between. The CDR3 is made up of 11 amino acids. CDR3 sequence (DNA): TGTGCCAGCAGCTACAGATACGAGCAGTACTTC. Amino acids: CASSYRYEQYF.

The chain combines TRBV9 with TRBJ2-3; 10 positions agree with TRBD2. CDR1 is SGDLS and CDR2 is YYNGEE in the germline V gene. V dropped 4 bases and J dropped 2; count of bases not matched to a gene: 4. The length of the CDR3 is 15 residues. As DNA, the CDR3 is TGTGCCAGCAGCCTCGGGACTAGCGTCACAGATACGCAGTATTTT. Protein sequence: CASSLGTSVTDTQYF.

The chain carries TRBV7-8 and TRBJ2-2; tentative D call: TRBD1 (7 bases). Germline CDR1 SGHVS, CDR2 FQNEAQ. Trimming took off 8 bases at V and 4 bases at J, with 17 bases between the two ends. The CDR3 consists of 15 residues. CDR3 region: CASGPGDRGTGELFF. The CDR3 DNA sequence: TGTGCCAGCGGGCCGGGGGACAGAGGCACCGGGGAGCTGTTTTTT.

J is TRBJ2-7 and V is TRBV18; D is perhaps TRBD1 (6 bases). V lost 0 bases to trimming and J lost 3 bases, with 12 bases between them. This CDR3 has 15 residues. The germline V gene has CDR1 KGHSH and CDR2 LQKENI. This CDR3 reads CASSPPAGARYEQYF. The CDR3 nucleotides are TGTGCCAGCTCACCACCGGCAGGGGCCCGCTACGAGCAGTACTTC.

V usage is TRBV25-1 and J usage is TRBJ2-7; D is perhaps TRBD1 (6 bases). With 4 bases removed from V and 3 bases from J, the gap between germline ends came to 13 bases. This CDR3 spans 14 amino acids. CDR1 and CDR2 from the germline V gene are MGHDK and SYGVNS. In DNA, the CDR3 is TGTGCCAGCAGTGCCTCGGGACAACACTACGAGCAGTACTTC. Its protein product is CASSASGQHYEQYF.

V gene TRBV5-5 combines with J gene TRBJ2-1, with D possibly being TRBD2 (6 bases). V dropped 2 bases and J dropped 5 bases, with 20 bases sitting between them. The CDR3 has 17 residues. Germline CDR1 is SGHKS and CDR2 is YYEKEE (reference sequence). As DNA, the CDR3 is TGTGCCAGCAGCTTAAGACCCTGGTTGCGGGACCACAATGAGCAGTTCTTC. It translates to CASSLRPWLRDHNEQFF. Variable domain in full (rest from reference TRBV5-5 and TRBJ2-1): DAGVTQSPTHLIKTRGQQVTLRCSPISGHKSVSWYQQVLGQGPQFIFQYYEKEERGRGNFPDRFSARQFPNYSSELNVNALLLGDSALYLCASSLRPWLRDHNEQFFGPGTRLTVL.

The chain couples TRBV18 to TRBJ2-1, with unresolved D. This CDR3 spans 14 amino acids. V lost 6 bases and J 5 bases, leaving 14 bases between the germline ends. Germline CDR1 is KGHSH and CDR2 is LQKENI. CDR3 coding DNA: TGTGCCAGCTCCCGTCAGAGGAACGACAATGAGCAGTTCTTC. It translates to CASSRQRNDNEQFF.

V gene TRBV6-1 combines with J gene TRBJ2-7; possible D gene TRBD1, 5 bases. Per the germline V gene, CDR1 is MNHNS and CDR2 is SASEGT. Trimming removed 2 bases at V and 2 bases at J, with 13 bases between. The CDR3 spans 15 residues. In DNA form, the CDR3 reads TGTGCCAGCAGTGAATGGGCAGGGCAAACCTACGAGCAGTACTTC. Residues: CASSEWAGQTYEQYF.

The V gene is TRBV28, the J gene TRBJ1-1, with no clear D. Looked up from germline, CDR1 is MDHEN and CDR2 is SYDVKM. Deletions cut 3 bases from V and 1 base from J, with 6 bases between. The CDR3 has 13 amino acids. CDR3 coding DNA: TGTGCCAGCAGTTTCCCAGAGAACACTGAAGCTTTCTTT. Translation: CASSFPENTEAFF.

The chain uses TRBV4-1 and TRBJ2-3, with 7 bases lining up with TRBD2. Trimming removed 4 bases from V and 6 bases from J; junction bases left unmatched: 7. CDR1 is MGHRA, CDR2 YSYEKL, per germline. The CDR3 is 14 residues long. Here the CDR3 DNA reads TGCGCCAGCAGCCGTGCGGGAGCGGGGGATACGCAGTATTTT. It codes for CASSRAGAGDTQYF.

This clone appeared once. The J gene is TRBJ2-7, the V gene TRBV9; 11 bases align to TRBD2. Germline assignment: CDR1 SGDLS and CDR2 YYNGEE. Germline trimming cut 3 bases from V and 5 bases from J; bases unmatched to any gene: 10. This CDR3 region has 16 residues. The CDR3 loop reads CASSADLAGGFHEQYF. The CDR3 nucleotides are TGTGCCAGCAGCGCCGACCTAGCGGGAGGCTTCCACGAGCAGTACTTC.

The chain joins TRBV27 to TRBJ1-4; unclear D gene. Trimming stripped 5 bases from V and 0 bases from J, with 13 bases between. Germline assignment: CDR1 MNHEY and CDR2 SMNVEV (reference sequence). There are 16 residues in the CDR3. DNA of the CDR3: TGTGCCAGCAGTCCCTTGGGAGTTGCAACTAATGAAAAACTGTTTTTT. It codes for CASSPLGVATNEKLFF.

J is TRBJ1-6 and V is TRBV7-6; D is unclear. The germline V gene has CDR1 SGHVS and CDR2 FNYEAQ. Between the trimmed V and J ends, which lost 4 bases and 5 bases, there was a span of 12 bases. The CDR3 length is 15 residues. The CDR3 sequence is CASSSGPGNNSPLHF. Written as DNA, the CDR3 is TGTGCCAGCAGCTCCGGGCCCGGGAATAATTCACCCCTCCACTTT. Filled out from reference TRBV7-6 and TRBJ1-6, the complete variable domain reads GAGVSQSPRYKVTKRGQDVALRCDPISGHVSLYWYRQALGQGPEFLTYFNYEAQQDKSGLPNDRFSAERPEGSISTLTIQRTEQRDSAMYRCASSSGPGNNSPLHFGNGTRLTVT.

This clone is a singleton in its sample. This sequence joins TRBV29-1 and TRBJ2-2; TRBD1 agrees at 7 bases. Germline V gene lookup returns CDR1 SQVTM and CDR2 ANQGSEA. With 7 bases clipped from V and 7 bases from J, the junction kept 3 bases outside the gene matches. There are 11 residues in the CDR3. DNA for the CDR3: TGCAGCGGAGGGACAGACGGGGAGCTGTTTTTT. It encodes CSGGTDGELFF.